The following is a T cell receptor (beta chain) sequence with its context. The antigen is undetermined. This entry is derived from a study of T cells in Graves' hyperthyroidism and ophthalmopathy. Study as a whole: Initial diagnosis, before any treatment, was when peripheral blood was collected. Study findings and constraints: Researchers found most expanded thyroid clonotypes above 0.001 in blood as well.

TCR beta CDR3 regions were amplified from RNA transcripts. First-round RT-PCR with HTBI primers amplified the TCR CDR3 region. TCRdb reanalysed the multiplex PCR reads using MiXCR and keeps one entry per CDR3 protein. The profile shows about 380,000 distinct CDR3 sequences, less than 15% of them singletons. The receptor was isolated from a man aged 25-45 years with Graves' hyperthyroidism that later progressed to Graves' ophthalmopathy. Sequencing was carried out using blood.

CDR3 protein: CSARDLRSGGDSPLHF. The CDR3 nucleotides read TGCAGTGCTAGAGATCTTCGGTCAGGGGGCGATTCACCCCTCCACTTT. The chain has TRBV20-1 and TRBJ1-6, with TRBD1 identical over 8 bases. The CDR3 length is 16 residues. The germline V gene has CDR1 DFQATT and CDR2 SNEGSKA (reference sequence). Trimming at V came to 0 bases and at J to 8 bases, leaving 9 bases not matched to a gene.